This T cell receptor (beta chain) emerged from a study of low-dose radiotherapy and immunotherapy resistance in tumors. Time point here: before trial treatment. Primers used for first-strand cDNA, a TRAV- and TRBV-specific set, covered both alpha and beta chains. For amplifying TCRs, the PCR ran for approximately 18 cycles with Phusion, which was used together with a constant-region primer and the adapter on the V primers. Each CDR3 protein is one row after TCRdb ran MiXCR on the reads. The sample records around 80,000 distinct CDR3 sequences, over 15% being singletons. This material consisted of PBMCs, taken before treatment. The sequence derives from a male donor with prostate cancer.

CDR3 region: CASSYGIGVSEQYF. CDR3 sequence (DNA): TGTGCCAGCAGCTATGGCATTGGGGTCTCCGAGCAGTACTTC. The chain links TRBV28 to TRBJ2-7, with no clear D. Per germline, CDR1 MDHEN and CDR2 SYDVKM. Between the trimmed V and J ends, which lost 6 bases and 6 bases, there was a span of 18 bases. The CDR3 is made up of 14 amino acids.